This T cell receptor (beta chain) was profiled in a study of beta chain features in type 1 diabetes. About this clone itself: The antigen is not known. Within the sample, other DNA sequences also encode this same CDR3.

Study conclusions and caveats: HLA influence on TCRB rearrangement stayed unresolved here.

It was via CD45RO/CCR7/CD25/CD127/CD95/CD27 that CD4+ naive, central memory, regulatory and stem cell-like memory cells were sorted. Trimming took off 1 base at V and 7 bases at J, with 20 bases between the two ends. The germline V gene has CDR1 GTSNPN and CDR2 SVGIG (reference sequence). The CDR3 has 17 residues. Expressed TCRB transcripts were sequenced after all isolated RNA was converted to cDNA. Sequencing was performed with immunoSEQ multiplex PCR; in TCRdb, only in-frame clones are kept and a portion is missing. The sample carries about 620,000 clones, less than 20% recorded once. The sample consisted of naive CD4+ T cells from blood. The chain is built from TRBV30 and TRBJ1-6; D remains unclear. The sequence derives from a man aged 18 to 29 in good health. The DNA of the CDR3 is TGTGCCTGGAGTGCCAGTAGTGGCGGGCGGGCGAATTCACCCCTCCACTTT. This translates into CAWSASSGGRANSPLHF.